These 22 T cell receptor beta chains share one sample of origin, sequenced in a study of blood T cell repertoires in COVID-19. Some clones are missing from TCRdb's copy, which holds only in-frame ones; the method was immunoSEQ multiplex PCR. This sample carries over 150,000 clones, around four fifths of them seen once, and the ten largest clones take around 8%. Sequenced: peripheral blood. The receptor source for this set is an elderly woman with COVID-19, enrolled during active disease.

The chain carries TRBV19 and TRBJ1-1, with D uncertain. Germline lookup yields CDR1 LNHDA and CDR2 SQIVND (reference sequence). The CDR3 runs 14 residues. Trimming stripped 3 bases from V and 4 bases from J, with 12 bases between. The CDR3 sequence: CASSIGGSGTEAFF. CDR3 DNA sequence: TGTGCCAGTAGTATTGGAGGGTCAGGCACTGAAGCTTTCTTT.

The chain joins TRBV9 to TRBJ2-1, with a tentative D call TRBD2 (6 bases). With 0 bases removed from V and 9 bases from J, the gap between germline ends came to 16 bases. CDR3 length equals 15 residues. CDR1 is SGDLS, CDR2 YYNGEE, per germline. The DNA for the CDR3 is TGTGCCAGCAGCGTAGCGGGCGGGACCGGGCTTGAGCAGTTCTTC. Its protein product is CASSVAGGTGLEQFF.

This sequence joins TRBV11-2 and TRBJ2-7; possibly TRBD2 for D (5 bases). V lost 5 bases and J 3 bases, leaving 17 bases between the germline ends. This CDR3 comprises 15 residues. CDR1 SGHAT and CDR2 FQNNGV come from the germline V gene. DNA for the CDR3: TGTGCCAGCAGCCACGGTCACGAAGAGGGCTACGAGCAGTACTTC. Encoded protein: CASSHGHEEGYEQYF.

The rearrangement joins TRBV2 to TRBJ1-2; weak D call: TRBD1 (6 bases). Germline V lookup: CDR1 SNHLY, CDR2 FYNNEI. This CDR3 is built from 17 residues. V lost 2 bases, J lost 2 bases, and 18 bases lay in between. CDR3 sequence reads: CASSERAGVAVNYGYTF. The DNA for the CDR3 is TGTGCCAGCAGTGAAAGGGCAGGGGTGGCCGTGAACTATGGCTACACCTTC. The entire variable domain, with the rest obtained from reference TRBV2 and TRBJ1-2, is as follows: EPEVTQTPSHQVTQMGQEVILRCVPISNHLYFYWYRQILGQKVEFLVSFYNNEISEKSEIFDDQFSVERPDGSNFTLKIRSTKLEDSAMYFCASSERAGVAVNYGYTFGSGTRLTVV.

The V gene is TRBV27, the J gene TRBJ1-1; unclear D gene. The CDR3 is made up of 13 amino acids. Trimming cost V 1 base and J 1 base, with 4 bases left between them. In germline, CDR1 is MNHEY, CDR2 SMNVEV (reference sequence). CDR3 bases: TGTGCCAGCAGTTTATACAGGAACACTGAAGCTTTCTTT. Translated, it gives CASSLYRNTEAFF.

The chain employs TRBV7-2 and TRBJ1-1, with D tentatively TRBD1 (5 bases). Germline V gene data show CDR1 as SGHTA and CDR2 as FQGNSA. The V end was cut by 6 bases, the J end by 0 bases, with 11 bases between. The CDR3 has 14 amino acids. The CDR3, as DNA: TGTGCCAGCAGAGTCGGGGGAATGAACACTGAAGCTTTCTTT. Protein: CASRVGGMNTEAFF.

This chain connects TRBV6-5 to TRBJ1-2; 8 bases agree with TRBD1. CDR3 length: 13 residues. The J segment lost 4 bases and the V segment lost 8 bases, leaving 6 bases of the junction unmatched. Germline V gene sequence: CDR1 MNHEY, CDR2 SVGAGI. Here the CDR3 DNA reads TGTGCCAGCCTCAGGGGGCCTTTCTATGGCTACACCTTC. Its protein product is CASLRGPFYGYTF.

The V gene is TRBV7-3, the J gene TRBJ1-1; weak D call: TRBD1 (6 bases). In germline, CDR1 is SGHTA, CDR2 FQGTGA. V was clipped by 5 bases and J by 11 bases, with 18 bases between them. The CDR3 is made up of 13 amino acids. This CDR3 is CASSAQGPGLAFF. CDR3 DNA sequence: TGTGCCAGCAGCGCCCAGGGGCCGGGGTTGGCTTTCTTT.

The chain joins TRBV12-3 or TRBV12-4 to TRBJ2-1, with a tentative D call TRBD1 (6 bases). The length of the CDR3 is 12 residues. Trimming took off 3 bases at V and 9 bases at J, with 9 bases between the two ends. CDR3 DNA sequence: TGTGCCAGCAGTTTCGAAGGGGGTGAGCAGTTCTTC. Its protein product is CASSFEGGEQFF.

V and J are TRBV2 and TRBJ1-6; D not resolved. V was pared by 2 bases and J by 6 bases, with 8 bases between. The CDR3 sequence is 14 residues long. From germline, CDR1 is SNHLY and CDR2 FYNNEI. CDR3 in amino acids: CASSERRLNSPLHF. CDR3 in DNA: TGTGCCAGCAGTGAAAGGCGACTTAATTCACCCCTCCACTTT.

This rearrangement joins TRBV5-1 to TRBJ2-5, with 10 bases aligning to TRBD2. From germline, CDR1 is SGHRS and CDR2 YFSETQ. The CDR3 is 16 amino acids. V lost 2 bases, J lost 1 base, and 5 bases stayed unmatched. CDR3 loop: CASSFFSGGVQETQYF. CDR3 sequence (DNA): TGCGCCAGCAGCTTTTTCAGCGGGGGGGTCCAAGAGACCCAGTACTTC.

As DNA, the CDR3 is TGTGCCAGCAGCCTTGGGTCGCTCAGGGCAGGAGAGACCCAGTACTTC. This codes for CASSLGSLRAGETQYF. The chain joins TRBV7-2 to TRBJ2-5; maybe TRBD1 (5 bases). V was trimmed by 5 bases and J by 4 bases, leaving 20 bases between them. Germline CDR1 reads SGHTA; CDR2 reads FQGNSA. The CDR3 length is 16 residues.

The J gene is TRBJ2-1, the V gene TRBV9, with a weak D call TRBD2 (5 bases). Germline V gene data show CDR1 as SGDLS and CDR2 as YYNGEE. This CDR3 is built from 18 residues. The ends were cut back, 3 bases at V and 0 bases at J, with 19 bases in the middle. CDR3: CASSAEPGSSHSYNEQFF. In nucleotides, the CDR3 is TGTGCCAGCAGCGCAGAACCGGGGTCTAGCCACTCCTACAATGAGCAGTTCTTC.

This chain links TRBV11-3 with TRBJ2-7, with a possible D match to TRBD2 (7 bases). Germline V CDR1 and CDR2: SGHNT, YENEEA. The CDR3 extends over 13 amino acids. V lost 5 bases and J 7 bases, leaving 15 bases between the germline ends. The CDR3 protein is CASSPRGAREQYF. The CDR3 DNA follows: TGTGCCAGCAGCCCCCGGGGGGCGAGGGAGCAGTACTTC.

The V call is TRBV5-4, the J call TRBJ1-1; the D gene is possibly TRBD1 (6 bases). The CDR3 length is 13 residues. The V end was cut by 5 bases, the J end by 2 bases, with 10 bases between. The germline CDR1 and CDR2 sequences are SGHNT and YYREEE (reference sequence). For the CDR3, the DNA is TGTGCCAGCAGACAGGGAATAAACACTGAAGCTTTCTTT. Amino acid sequence: CASRQGINTEAFF.

The rearrangement uses TRBV6-5 and TRBJ1-6; D perhaps matches TRBD1 (6 bases). The CDR3 consists of 13 residues. With 6 bases removed from V and 8 bases from J, the gap between germline ends came to 11 bases. CDR1 and CDR2 from the germline V gene are MNHEY and SVGAGI. CDR3 protein: CASRPYRDSPLHF. CDR3 nucleotides: TGTGCCAGCAGACCTTACAGGGATTCACCCCTCCACTTT.

The CDR3 region has the DNA TGCGCCAGCAGCTTGGAGGGACTCTCCCTGAGGGGTACGCAGTATTTT. It specifies CASSLEGLSLRGTQYF. V is TRBV5-1 and J is TRBJ2-3, with D perhaps TRBD2 (6 bases). Looked up from germline, CDR1 is SGHRS and CDR2 is YFSETQ. The ends were cut back, 0 bases at V and 8 bases at J, with 19 bases in the middle. The CDR3 spans 16 residues.

The V gene is TRBV29-1, the J gene TRBJ1-1; 9 bases are a match to TRBD1. The germline gives CDR1 SQVTM, CDR2 ANQGSEA. This CDR3 region has 15 residues. Germline trimming cut 4 bases from V and 2 bases from J; bases unmatched to any gene: 8. CDR3 bases: TGCAGCGTTGTAGGGGGACAGGGTCTCAACACTGAAGCTTTCTTT. It encodes CSVVGGQGLNTEAFF.

About this clone itself: Within the sample, other DNA sequences also encode this same CDR3. This chain connects TRBV5-1 to TRBJ1-1; possible D gene TRBD1, 6 bases. Germline V CDR1 and CDR2: SGHRS, YFSETQ. Trimming took 4 bases from V and 1 from J, leaving 11 bases between them. The length of the CDR3 is 14 residues. CDR3 in amino acids: CASSPQGANTEAFF. For the CDR3, the DNA is TGCGCCAGCAGCCCACAGGGTGCGAACACTGAAGCTTTCTTT.

The CDR3 loop is CASSLVPATNEKLFF. CDR3 sequence (DNA): TGCGCCAGCAGCTTGGTTCCTGCAACTAATGAAAAACTGTTTTTT. The J gene is TRBJ1-4, the V gene TRBV5-1; D unclear. V lost 0 bases and J lost 0, with 6 bases in between. Germline assignment: CDR1 SGHRS and CDR2 YFSETQ. The CDR3 has 15 residues.

The genes are TRBV18 and TRBJ2-7, with 7 positions matching TRBD1. After removal of 7 bases from V and 1 base from J, the junction contained 4 bases not matched to a gene. The CDR3 has 13 amino acids. The V gene's germline CDR1 is KGHSH and CDR2 LQKENI. CDR3 sequence reads: CASLGGESYEQYF. The CDR3 DNA reads TGTGCCAGCTTAGGGGGCGAATCCTACGAGCAGTACTTC.

In this sample, this clone turned up once. V is TRBV5-6 and J is TRBJ2-2; 12 nucleotides match TRBD2. Germline loops: CDR1 SGHDT, CDR2 YYEEEE. The CDR3 totals 17 residues. Trimming removed 4 bases from V and 5 bases from J; junction bases left unmatched: 9. This chain's CDR3 is CASSTSSGRAGTGELFF. The CDR3 DNA follows: TGTGCCAGCAGCACCTCTAGCGGGAGGGCCGGAACCGGGGAGCTGTTTTTT. The whole variable domain, filled in from reference TRBV5-6 and TRBJ2-2, reads DAGVTQSPTHLIKTRGQQVTLRCSPKSGHDTVSWYQQALGQGPQFIFQYYEEEERQRGNFPDRFSGHQFPNYSSELNVNALLLGDSALYLCASSTSSGRAGTGELFFGEGSRLTVL.